This T cell receptor (beta chain) emerged from a study of blood T cell repertoires in COVID-19. About the study: Nucleic acid was either cDNA or gDNA, and it came from T cells, B-cell-depleted T cells, or PBMCs.

Sequenced by immunoSEQ multiplex PCR; TCRdb stores in-frame clones only, minus some. This table has 200,000 or so clones, 80% to 90% appearing once. This CDR3 comprises 13 residues. Trimming removed 1 base from V and 4 bases from J, with 9 bases in between. The germline V gene encodes CDR1 SGHRS and CDR2 YFSETQ. Sequencing input: PBMCs or T cells enriched from blood (not recorded which). This receptor was obtained from a woman in her twenties or thirties who had been exposed to COVID-19. This chain links TRBV5-1 with TRBJ2-7; no definite D call. In DNA, the CDR3 is TGCGCCAGCAGCTTGCGTTCGAGTTACGAGCAGTACTTC. It codes for CASSLRSSYEQYF.